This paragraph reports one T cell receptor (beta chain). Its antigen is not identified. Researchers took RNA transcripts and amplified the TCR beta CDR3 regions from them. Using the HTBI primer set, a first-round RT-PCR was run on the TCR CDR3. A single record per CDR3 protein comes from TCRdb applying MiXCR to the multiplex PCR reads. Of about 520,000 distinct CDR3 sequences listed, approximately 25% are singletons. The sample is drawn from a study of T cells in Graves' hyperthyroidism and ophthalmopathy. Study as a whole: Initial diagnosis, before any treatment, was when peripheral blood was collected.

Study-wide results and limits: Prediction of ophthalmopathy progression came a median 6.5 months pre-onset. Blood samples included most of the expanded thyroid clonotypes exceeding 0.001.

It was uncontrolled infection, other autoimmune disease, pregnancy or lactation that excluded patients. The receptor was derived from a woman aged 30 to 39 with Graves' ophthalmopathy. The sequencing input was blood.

The CDR3: CASRSGQGWYQPQHF. CDR3 nucleotide sequence: TGTGCCAGCAGGAGCGGACAGGGATGGTATCAGCCCCAGCATTTT. The chain recombines TRBV27 with TRBJ1-5, with 8 bases lining up with TRBD1. Per germline, CDR1 MNHEY and CDR2 SMNVEV (reference sequence). This CDR3 has 15 residues. The trim removed 6 bases at V and 5 bases at J, leaving 9 bases unmatched.